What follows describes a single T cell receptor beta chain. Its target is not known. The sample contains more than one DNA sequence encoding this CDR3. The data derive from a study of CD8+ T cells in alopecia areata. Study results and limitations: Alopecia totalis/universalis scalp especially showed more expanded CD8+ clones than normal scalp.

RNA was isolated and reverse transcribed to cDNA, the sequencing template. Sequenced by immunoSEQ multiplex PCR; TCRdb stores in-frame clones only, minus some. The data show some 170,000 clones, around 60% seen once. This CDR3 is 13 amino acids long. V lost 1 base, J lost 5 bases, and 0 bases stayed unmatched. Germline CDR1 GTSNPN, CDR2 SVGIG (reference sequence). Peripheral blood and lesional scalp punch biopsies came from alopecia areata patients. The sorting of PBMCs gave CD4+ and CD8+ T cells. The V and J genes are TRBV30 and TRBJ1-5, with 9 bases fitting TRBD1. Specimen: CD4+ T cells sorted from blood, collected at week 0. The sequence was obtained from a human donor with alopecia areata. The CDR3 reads CAWSGTGDQPQHF. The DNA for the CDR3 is TGTGCCTGGAGTGGGACAGGGGATCAGCCCCAGCATTTT. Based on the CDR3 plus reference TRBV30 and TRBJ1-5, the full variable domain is SQTIHQWPATLVQPVGSPLSLECTVEGTSNPNLYWYRQAAGRGLQLLFYSVGIGQISSEVPQNLSASRPQDRQFILSSKKLLLSDSGFYLCAWSGTGDQPQHFGDGTRLSIL.